This T cell receptor (beta chain) stems from a study of tumor-infiltrating lymphocytes in primary liver carcinoma. In the study overall: Through surgical resection, the patients' primary liver carcinoma was treated.

This clonotype turned up a few times. Its antigen is not identified. For blood RNA, unsorted whole blood served as the source, and germline DNA was extracted too. The patients, who had chronic HBV infection, were treatment-naive (untreated). They drew roughly 3.9 milliliters of peripheral blood before surgery. This CDR3 spans 14 amino acids. Germline V CDR1 and CDR2: MNHNY, SVGAGI (reference sequence). V shed 8 bases and J 0 bases; nucleotides not matched to a gene: 2. The investigators made TCR beta cDNA from roughly 0.55 ug total RNA, using a constant-region primer. TCR beta libraries came from three nested multiplex PCR rounds using slightly modified ARM-PCR. PCR rounds one and two used TRBV1-TRBV30 forward primers with a C-beta reverse primer for roughly 10 cycles each. TCRdb ran MiXCR on the multiplex PCR reads and lists one entry per CDR3 protein. The sample yields more than 150,000 distinct CDR3 sequences, about 60% seen once.

Whole-study findings and limits: Tumor-adjacent and tumor-blood pairs showed less overlap than tumor region pairs.

This clonotype was sampled from a man aged 40-49 years with primary liver carcinoma and hepatitis B virus infection. This chain connects TRBV6-6 to TRBJ2-3; 10 nucleotides agree with TRBD1. The specimen was peripheral blood. The CDR3 is CASGTGASTDTQYF. The CDR3 nucleotides read TGTGCCAGCGGGACAGGGGCGAGCACAGATACGCAGTATTTT.